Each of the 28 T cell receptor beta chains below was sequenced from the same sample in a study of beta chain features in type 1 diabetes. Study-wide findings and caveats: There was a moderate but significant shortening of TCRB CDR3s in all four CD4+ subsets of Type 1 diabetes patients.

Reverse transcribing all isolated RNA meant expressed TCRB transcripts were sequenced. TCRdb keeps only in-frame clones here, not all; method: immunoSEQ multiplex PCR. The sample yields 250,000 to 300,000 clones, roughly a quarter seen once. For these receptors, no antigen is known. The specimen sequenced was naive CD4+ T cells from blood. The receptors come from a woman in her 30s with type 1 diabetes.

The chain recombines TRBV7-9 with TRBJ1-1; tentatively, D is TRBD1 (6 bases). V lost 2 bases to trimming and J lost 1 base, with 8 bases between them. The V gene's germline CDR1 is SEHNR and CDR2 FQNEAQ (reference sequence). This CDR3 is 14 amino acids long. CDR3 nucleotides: TGTGCCAGCAGCTTACAGGGGCCGAACACTGAAGCTTTCTTT. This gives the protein CASSLQGPNTEAFF.

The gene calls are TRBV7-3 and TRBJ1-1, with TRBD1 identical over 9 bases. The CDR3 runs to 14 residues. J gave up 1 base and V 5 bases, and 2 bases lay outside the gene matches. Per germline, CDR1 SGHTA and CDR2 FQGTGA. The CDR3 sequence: CASSPTGGNTEAFF. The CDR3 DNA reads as TGTGCCAGCAGCCCGACAGGGGGGAACACTGAAGCTTTCTTT.

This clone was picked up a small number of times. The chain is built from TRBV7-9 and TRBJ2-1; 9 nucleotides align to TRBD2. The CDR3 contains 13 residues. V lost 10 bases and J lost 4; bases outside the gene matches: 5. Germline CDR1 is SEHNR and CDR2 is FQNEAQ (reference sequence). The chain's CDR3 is CATRTSAYNEQFF. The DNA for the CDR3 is TGTGCCACCCGGACTAGCGCGTACAATGAGCAGTTCTTC.

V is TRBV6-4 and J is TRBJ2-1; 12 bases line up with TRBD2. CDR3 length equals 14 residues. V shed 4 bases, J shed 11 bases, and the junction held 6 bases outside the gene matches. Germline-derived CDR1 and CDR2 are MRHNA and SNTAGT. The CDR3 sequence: CASSVTGTSGQQFF. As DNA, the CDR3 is TGTGCCAGCAGTGTGACCGGGACTAGCGGGCAGCAGTTCTTC.

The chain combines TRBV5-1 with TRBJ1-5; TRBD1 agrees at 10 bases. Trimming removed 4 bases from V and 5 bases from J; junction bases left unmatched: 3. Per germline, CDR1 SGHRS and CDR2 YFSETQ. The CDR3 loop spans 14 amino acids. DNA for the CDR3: TGCGCCAGCAGCGGAGGGACAGGGGATCAGCCCCAGCATTTT. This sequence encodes CASSGGTGDQPQHF.

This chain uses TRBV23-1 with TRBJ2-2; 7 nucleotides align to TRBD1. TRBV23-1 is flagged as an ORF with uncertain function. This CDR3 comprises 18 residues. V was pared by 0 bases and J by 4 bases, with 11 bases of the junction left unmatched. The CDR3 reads CASSQSDEGASCTGELFF. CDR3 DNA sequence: TGCGCCAGCAGTCAATCGGACGAGGGGGCTTCTTGCACCGGGGAGCTGTTTTTT.

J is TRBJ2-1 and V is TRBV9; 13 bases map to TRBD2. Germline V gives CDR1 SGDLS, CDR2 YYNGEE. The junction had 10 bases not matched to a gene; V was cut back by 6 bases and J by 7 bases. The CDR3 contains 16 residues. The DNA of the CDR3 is TGTGCCAGCACCCCCACCGGACTAGCGGGAGTGAATGAGCAGTTCTTC. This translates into CASTPTGLAGVNEQFF. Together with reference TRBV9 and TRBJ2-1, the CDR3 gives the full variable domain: DSGVTQTPKHLITATGQRVTLRCSPRSGDLSVYWYQQSLDQGLQFLIQYYNGEERAKGNILERFSAQQFPDLHSELNLSSLELGDSALYFCASTPTGLAGVNEQFFGPGTRLTVL.

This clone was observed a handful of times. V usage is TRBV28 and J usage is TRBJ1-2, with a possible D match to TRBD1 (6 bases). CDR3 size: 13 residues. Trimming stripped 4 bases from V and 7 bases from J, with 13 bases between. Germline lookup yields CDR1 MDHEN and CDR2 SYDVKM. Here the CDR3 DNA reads TGTGCCAGCAGTTCGGGACAATTCTCTGGCTACACCTTC. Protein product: CASSSGQFSGYTF.

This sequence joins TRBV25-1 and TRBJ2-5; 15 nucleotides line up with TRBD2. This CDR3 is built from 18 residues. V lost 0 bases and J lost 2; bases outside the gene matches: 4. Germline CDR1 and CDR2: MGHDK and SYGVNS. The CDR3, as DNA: TGTGCCAGCAGTGAATATCCCGGACTAGCGGGAGGGCAAGAGACCCAGTACTTC. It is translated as CASSEYPGLAGGQETQYF.

The CDR3, as DNA: TGTGCCAGCAGCCAAACAATGAGGGAATACGAGCAGTACTTC. It is translated as CASSQTMREYEQYF. This rearrangement joins TRBV4-2 to TRBJ2-7; maybe TRBD2 (5 bases). This CDR3 spans 14 amino acids. V shed 2 bases and J shed 4 bases, with 12 bases lying between them. Germline CDR1 reads LGHNA; CDR2 reads YNFKEQ.

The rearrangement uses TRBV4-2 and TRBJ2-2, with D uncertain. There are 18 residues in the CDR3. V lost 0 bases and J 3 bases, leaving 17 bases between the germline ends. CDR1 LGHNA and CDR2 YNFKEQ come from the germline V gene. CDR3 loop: CASSQEGYWSRDTGELFF. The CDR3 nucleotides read TGTGCCAGCAGCCAAGAAGGCTATTGGAGTCGGGACACCGGGGAGCTGTTTTTT.

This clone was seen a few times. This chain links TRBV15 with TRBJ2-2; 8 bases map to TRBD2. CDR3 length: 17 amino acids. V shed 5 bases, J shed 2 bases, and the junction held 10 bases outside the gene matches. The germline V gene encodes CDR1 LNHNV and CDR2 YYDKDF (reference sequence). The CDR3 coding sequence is TGTGCCACCAGCGGCCCAGCGGGAGACCCCAACACCGGGGAGCTGTTTTTT. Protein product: CATSGPAGDPNTGELFF. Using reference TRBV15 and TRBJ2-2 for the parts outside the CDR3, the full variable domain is DAMVIQNPRYQVTQFGKPVTLSCSQTLNHNVMYWYQQKSSQAPKLLFHYYDKDFNNEADTPDNFQSRRPNTSFCFLDIRSPGLGDTAMYLCATSGPAGDPNTGELFFGEGSRLTVL.

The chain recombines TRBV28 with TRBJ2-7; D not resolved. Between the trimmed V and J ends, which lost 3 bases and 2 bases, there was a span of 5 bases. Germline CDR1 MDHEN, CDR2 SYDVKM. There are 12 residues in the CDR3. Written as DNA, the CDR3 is TGTGCCAGCAGTTTTACAACCTACGAGCAGTACTTC. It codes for CASSFTTYEQYF.

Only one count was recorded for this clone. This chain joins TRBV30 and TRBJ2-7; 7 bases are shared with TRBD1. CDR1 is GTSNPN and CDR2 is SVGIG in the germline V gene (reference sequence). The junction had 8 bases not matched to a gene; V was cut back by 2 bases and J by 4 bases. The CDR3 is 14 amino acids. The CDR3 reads CAWSLTGLRYEQYF. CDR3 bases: TGTGCCTGGAGTCTGACAGGGTTGCGATACGAGCAGTACTTC.

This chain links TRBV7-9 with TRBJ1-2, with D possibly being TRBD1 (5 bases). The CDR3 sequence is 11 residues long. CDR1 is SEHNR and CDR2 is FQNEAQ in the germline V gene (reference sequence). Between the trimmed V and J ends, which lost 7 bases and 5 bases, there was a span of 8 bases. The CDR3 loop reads CASTSGYGYTF. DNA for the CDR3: TGTGCCAGCACCTCAGGGTATGGCTACACCTTC.

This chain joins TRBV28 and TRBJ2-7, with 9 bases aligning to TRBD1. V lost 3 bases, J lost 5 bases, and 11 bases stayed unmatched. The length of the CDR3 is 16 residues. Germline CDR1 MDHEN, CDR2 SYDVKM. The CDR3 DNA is TGTGCCAGCAGTTTTAACCCTCGGGACAGGGAAGACGAGCAGTACTTC. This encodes CASSFNPRDREDEQYF.

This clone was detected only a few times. The DNA of the CDR3 is TGTGCCTGGAGTGTACCCCCGGGACTAGGTGAGCAGTTCTTC. The encoded protein is CAWSVPPGLGEQFF. The V gene is TRBV30, the J gene TRBJ2-1; 8 nucleotides match TRBD2. V was clipped by 0 bases and J by 9 bases; unmatched bases: 7. Germline V gene data show CDR1 as GTSNPN and CDR2 as SVGIG (reference sequence). The CDR3 has 14 amino acids.

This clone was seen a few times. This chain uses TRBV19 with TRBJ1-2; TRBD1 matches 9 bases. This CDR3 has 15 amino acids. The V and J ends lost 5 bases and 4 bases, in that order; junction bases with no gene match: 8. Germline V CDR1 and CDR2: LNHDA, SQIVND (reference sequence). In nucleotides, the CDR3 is TGTGCCAGTAGTCCCCCGGGACAGGGACCCTATGGCTACACCTTC. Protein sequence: CASSPPGQGPYGYTF. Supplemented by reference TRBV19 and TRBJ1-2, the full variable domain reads DGGITQSPKYLFRKEGQNVTLSCEQNLNHDAMYWYRQDPGQGLRLIYYSQIVNDFQKGDIAEGYSVSREKKESFPLTVTSAQKNPTAFYLCASSPPGQGPYGYTFGSGTRLTVV.

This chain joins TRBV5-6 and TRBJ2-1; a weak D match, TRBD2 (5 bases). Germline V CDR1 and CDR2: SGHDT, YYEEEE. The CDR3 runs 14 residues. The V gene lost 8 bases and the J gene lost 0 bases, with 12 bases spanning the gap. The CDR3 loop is CARPPGSSYNEQFF. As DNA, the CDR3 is TGTGCCAGACCACCGGGAAGCTCCTACAATGAGCAGTTCTTC.

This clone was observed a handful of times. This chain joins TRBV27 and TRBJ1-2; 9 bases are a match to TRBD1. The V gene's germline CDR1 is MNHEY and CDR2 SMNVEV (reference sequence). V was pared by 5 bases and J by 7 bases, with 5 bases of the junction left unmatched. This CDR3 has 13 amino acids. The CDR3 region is CASSPRTGAGYTF. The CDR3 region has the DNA TGTGCCAGCAGTCCCAGGACAGGGGCTGGCTACACCTTC.

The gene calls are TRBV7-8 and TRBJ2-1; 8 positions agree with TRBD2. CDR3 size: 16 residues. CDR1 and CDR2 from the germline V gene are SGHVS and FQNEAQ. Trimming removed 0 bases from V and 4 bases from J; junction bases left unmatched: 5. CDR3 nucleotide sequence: TGTGCCAGCAGCTTAGCTGCAACTAGCGGTTACAATGAGCAGTTCTTC. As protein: CASSLAATSGYNEQFF.

CDR3 protein: CASSYEAESGYTF. The CDR3 bases are TGTGCCAGCAGTTATGAAGCTGAGAGTGGCTACACCTTC. The gene calls are TRBV27 and TRBJ1-2; D unclear. Germline V gene sequence: CDR1 MNHEY, CDR2 SMNVEV (reference sequence). The CDR3 spans 13 residues. With 4 bases removed from V and 7 bases from J, the gap between germline ends came to 13 bases.

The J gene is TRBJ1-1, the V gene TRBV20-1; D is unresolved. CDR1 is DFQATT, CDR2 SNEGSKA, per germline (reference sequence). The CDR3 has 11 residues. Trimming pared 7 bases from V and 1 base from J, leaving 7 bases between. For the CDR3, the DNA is TGCAGTGGCTGGGCGAACACTGAAGCTTTCTTT. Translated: CSGWANTEAFF.

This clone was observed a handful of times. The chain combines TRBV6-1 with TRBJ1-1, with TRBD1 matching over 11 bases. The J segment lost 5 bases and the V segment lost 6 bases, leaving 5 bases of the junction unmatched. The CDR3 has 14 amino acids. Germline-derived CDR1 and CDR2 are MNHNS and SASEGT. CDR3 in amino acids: CASRGTGGPTEAFF. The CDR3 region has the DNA TGTGCCAGCAGAGGGACAGGGGGTCCAACTGAAGCTTTCTTT.

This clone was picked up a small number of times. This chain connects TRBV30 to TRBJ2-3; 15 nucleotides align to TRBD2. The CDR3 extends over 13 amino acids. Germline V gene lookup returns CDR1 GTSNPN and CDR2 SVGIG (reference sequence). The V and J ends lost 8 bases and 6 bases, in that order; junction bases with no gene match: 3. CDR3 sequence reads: CATGLAGGDTQYF. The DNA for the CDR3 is TGTGCCACCGGACTAGCGGGAGGGGATACGCAGTATTTT.

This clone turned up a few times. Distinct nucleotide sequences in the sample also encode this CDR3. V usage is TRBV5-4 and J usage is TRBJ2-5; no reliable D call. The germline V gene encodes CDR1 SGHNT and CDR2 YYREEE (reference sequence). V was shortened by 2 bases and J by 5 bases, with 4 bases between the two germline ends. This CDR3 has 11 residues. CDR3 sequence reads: CASSFYETQYF. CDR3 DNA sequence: TGTGCCAGCAGCTTCTATGAGACCCAGTACTTC.

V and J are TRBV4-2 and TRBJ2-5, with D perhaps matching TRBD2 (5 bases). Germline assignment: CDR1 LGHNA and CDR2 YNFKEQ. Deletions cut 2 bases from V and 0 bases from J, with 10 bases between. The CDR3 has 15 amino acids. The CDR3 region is CASSQFPGNQETQYF. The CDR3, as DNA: TGTGCCAGCAGCCAATTCCCGGGAAACCAAGAGACCCAGTACTTC.

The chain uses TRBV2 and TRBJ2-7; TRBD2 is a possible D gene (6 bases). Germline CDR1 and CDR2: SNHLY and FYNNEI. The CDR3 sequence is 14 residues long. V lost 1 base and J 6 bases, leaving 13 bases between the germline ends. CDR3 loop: CASSEVSGVSEQYF. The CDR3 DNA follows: TGTGCCAGCAGTGAAGTCTCGGGGGTCTCCGAGCAGTACTTC.